This T cell receptor (beta chain) derives from a study of metastatic and nonmetastatic thyroid tumors. This clone was counted ten times or more. CDR3 length: 14 residues. The germline CDR1 and CDR2 sequences are DFQATT and SNEGSKA (reference sequence). V lost 0 bases to trimming and J lost 6 bases; unmatched junction nucleotides: 5. Per the study methods: It was from CDR3 differences across clinicopathological groups that a distant-metastasis classifier for papillary thyroid cancer was built. Using MiXCR, TCRdb re-called clones from the PCR reads. The V and J calls follow TCRdb's processing rather than the paper's. The sample lists some 40,000 clones; approximately 19% were seen once. Before thyroid surgery, none of the patients had received any treatment.

This TCR derives from a female donor with papillary thyroid cancer or a benign thyroid nodule (not recorded which). Some clones in this sample may be carry-over from other donors' samples. The genes are TRBV20-1 and TRBJ1-2; TRBD1 aligns across 9 bases. The sample consisted of tumor tissue. The DNA of the CDR3 is TGCAGTGCTAGAGACGGGACAGGGATCCATGGCTACACCTTC. As protein: CSARDGTGIHGYTF.